This T cell receptor beta chain emerged from a study of blood T cell repertoires in COVID-19. Study-wide context: Acute and convalescent COVID-19 specimens originated in the United States, Italy and Spain. In each case, the material was cDNA or gDNA derived from T cells, B-cell-depleted T cells, or PBMCs.

V gave up 3 bases and J gave up 0 bases, with 16 bases separating them. The CDR3 length is 17 residues. Germline loops: CDR1 MNHEY, CDR2 SMNVEV (reference sequence). Under the authors' procedure: The authors estimated nucleated cell counts from reference gene primer amplification. Produced via immunoSEQ multiplex PCR; TCRdb's table is partial and in-frame only. D and trimming were read from the DNA, whereas the V and J calls and clone size are those reported in that table. The sample has 65,000 to 90,000 clones, over 75% seen once. The V gene is TRBV27, the J gene TRBJ2-3; TRBD2 might be the D (5 bases). This sequence was found in an older woman with acute or convalescent COVID-19. Sequenced sample: peripheral blood. This CDR3 reads CASSLRASSWSTDTQYF. Here the CDR3 DNA reads TGTGCCAGCAGTTTGCGGGCTTCTAGCTGGAGCACAGATACGCAGTATTTT.